This TCR beta chain was recovered during a study of blood T cell repertoires in COVID-19. About the research overall: The analysed material was cDNA or gDNA that came from T cells, B-cell-depleted T cells, or PBMCs.

Generated by immunoSEQ multiplex PCR, the TCRdb table keeps only in-frame clones and is missing some. The sample lists about 140,000 clones, roughly four fifths occurring once. Trimming removed 6 bases at V and 8 bases at J, with 10 bases between. The CDR3 is 11 residues long. The rearrangement links TRBV12-3 or TRBV12-4 to TRBJ1-1; possibly TRBD1 for D (6 bases). The TCR comes from a human donor in a cohort sampled during active COVID-19. The sequenced material came from peripheral blood. The CDR3 protein is CASSQGMEAFF. The CDR3 coding sequence is TGTGCCAGCAGCCAGGGGATGGAAGCTTTCTTT.